This is a list of T cell receptor beta chains from one sample in a study of CD8+ T cells in alopecia areata. Sequencing was performed with immunoSEQ multiplex PCR; in TCRdb, only in-frame clones are kept and a portion is missing. Among 89,000 or so clones, around 54% were seen once, and the ten largest hold approximately 5.7%. The sequenced sample consisted of NKG2D-high CD8+ T cells sorted from blood. Receptor source: a human donor with alopecia areata. The CDR3 runs from the conserved cysteine through the conserved F or W. Clone size is given for some rows only: seen once, a few or many times, or a class if the clone is expanded.

V gene: TRBV27
clone size: .
CDR3 protein: CASSSHQRSYEQYF

V gene: TRBV10-2
clone size: .
CDR3 protein: CASSGQGLDEKLFF

V gene: TRBV30
clone size: .
CDR3 protein: CAWNQISNQPQHF

V gene: TRBV5-1
clone size: .
CDR3 protein: CASSLFAGRRYEQYF

V gene: TRBV30
clone size: .
CDR3 protein: CAWSVEQGSGELFF

V gene: TRBV6-1
clone size: once
CDR3 protein: CASSNQPQHF

V gene: TRBV27
clone size: .
CDR3 protein: CASSYVAASSYEQYF

V gene: TRBV5-1
clone size: .
CDR3 protein: CASSLDRADEQFF

V gene: TRBV7-2
clone size: .
CDR3 protein: CASSLAPDNEQFF

V gene: TRBV29-1
clone size: .
CDR3 protein: CSVGISPPIVMSAFF

V gene: TRBV6-5
clone size: .
CDR3 protein: CASSPTSSGAYEQYF

V gene: TRBV15
clone size: few
CDR3 protein: CATSMGSKETQYF

V gene: TRBV27
clone size: .
CDR3 protein: CASRGRGRAFYNEQFF

V gene: TRBV19
clone size: few
CDR3 protein: CASTWGNEQFF

V gene: TRBV7-8
clone size: .
CDR3 protein: CASSLANGGDQPQHF

V gene: TRBV27
clone size: .
CDR3 protein: CASKADRGDTDTQYF

V gene: TRBV6-6
clone size: .
CDR3 protein: CASSREGSSYEQYF

V gene: TRBV15
clone size: .
CDR3 protein: CATSIGRAPETQYF

V gene: TRBV11-2
clone size: few
CDR3 protein: CASSISLGADTQYF

V gene: TRBV9
clone size: .
CDR3 protein: CASSVEGREQFF

V gene: TRBV5-6
clone size: .
CDR3 protein: CASRRWGSGSEQFF

V gene: TRBV29-1
clone size: .
CDR3 protein: CSVDPLDLDHYGYTF

V gene: TRBV7-9
clone size: few
CDR3 protein: CATGGTPAEAFF

V gene: TRBV30
clone size: .
CDR3 protein: CACFGDPTDTQYF

V gene: TRBV29-1
clone size: once
CDR3 protein: CSVEGARGEQYF

V gene: TRBV29-1
clone size: few
CDR3 protein: CSAEMYEQFF

V gene: TRBV6-5
clone size: .
CDR3 protein: CASSYLGRIQETQYF

V gene: TRBV23-1
clone size: few
CDR3 protein: CASSLGDEQFF

V gene: TRBV27
clone size: .
CDR3 protein: CASGGYTGELFF

V gene: TRBV27
clone size: few
CDR3 protein: CASSGQDTGELFF

V gene: TRBV5-1
clone size: .
CDR3 protein: CASTQGASTGELFF

V gene: TRBV7-3
clone size: .
CDR3 protein: CASSLVGSDEQFF

V gene: TRBV30
clone size: .
CDR3 protein: CAWSVMSDEAFF

V gene: TRBV28
clone size: few
CDR3 protein: CASSLLPGSNNEQFF

V gene: TRBV7-9
clone size: .
CDR3 protein: CASSLPGELFF

V gene: TRBV5-6
clone size: .
CDR3 protein: CASSLGGTQYF

V gene: TRBV27
clone size: .
CDR3 protein: CASSDWNTGELFF

V gene: TRBV10-2
clone size: .
CDR3 protein: CASSEEYEQYF

V gene: TRBV20-1
clone size: .
CDR3 protein: CSAPLQYEQYF